This TCR beta chain is from a study of Graves' ophthalmopathy and Graves' hyperthyroidism. Enrolled hyperthyroidism patients had a new diagnosis, a duration under 2 months, and an age of 18 to 65. Isolation of PBMCs was performed using around 9.1 ml of fresh peripheral blood. This clonotype was counted at least ten times. As the template, RNA transcripts were used to amplify TCR beta CDR3 regions. An opening RT-PCR round employed HTBI primers and preceded a second-round multiplex PCR. MiXCR, run by TCRdb on the multiplex PCR reads, gives a single entry per CDR3 protein. The sample consists of 400,000 to 450,000 distinct CDR3 sequences, around 21% of them appearing once. Germline CDR1 ENHRY, CDR2 SYGVKD. The length of the CDR3 is 13 residues. V was clipped by 8 bases and J by 4 bases, with 14 bases between them.

Sample: peripheral blood. This sequence originates from a woman younger than 30 with stable Graves' hyperthyroidism. This rearrangement joins TRBV10-3 to TRBJ1-1, with a weak D call TRBD1 (6 bases). CDR3 in DNA: TGTGCCATCCACGGCAGGGGTTTCACTGAAGCTTTCTTT. As protein: CAIHGRGFTEAFF.